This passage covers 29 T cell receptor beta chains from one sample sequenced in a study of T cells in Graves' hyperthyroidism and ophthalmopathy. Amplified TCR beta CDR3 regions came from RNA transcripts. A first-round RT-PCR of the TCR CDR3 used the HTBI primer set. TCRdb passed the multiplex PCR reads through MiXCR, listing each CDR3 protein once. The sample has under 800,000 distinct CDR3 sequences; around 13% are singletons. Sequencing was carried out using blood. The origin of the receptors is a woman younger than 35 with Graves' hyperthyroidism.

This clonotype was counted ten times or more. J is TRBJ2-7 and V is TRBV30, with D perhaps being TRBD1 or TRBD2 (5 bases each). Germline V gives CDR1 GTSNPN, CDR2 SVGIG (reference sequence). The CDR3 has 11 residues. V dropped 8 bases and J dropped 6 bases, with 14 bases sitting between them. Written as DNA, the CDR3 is TGTGCCCATACGGCAGGGACCGAGCAGTACTTC. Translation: CAHTAGTEQYF.

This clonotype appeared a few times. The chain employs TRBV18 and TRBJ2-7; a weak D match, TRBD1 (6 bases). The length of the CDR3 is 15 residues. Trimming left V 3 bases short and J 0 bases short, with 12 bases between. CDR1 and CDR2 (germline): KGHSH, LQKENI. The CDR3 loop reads CASSPRQESSYEQYF. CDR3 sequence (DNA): TGTGCCAGCTCACCCCGACAGGAGAGCTCCTACGAGCAGTACTTC.

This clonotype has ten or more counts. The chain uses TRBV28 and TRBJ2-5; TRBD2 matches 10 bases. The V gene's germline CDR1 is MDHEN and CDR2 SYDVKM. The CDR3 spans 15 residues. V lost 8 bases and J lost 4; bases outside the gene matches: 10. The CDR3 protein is CASGLAGVSGETQYF. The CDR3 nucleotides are TGTGCCAGCGGGCTAGCGGGAGTTAGCGGAGAGACCCAGTACTTC.

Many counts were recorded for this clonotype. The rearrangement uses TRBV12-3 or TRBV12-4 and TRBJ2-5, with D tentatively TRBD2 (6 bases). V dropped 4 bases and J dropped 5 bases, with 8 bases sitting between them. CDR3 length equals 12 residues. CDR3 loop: CASSWAGETQYF. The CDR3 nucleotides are TGTGCCAGCAGTTGGGCGGGGGAGACCCAGTACTTC.

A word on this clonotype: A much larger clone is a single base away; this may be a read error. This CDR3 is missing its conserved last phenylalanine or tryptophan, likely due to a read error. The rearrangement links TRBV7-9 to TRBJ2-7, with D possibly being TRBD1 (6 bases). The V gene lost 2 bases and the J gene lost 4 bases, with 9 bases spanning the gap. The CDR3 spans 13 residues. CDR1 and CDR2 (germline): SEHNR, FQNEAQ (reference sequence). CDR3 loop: CASSLSDRYEQYL. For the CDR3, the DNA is TGTGCCAGCAGCTTATCCGACAGGTACGAGCAGTACCTC.

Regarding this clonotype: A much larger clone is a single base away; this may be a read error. The CDR3, as DNA: TGTGCCAGCAGTAGGGACAGGGTCGCCAATGAGCAGTTCTTC. Translated, it gives CASSRDRVANEQFF. The rearrangement links TRBV6-2 or TRBV6-3 to TRBJ2-1; TRBD1 matches at 9 bases. The junction had 5 bases not matched to a gene; V was cut back by 5 bases and J by 6 bases. This CDR3 is 14 amino acids long. In germline, CDR1 is MNHEY, CDR2 SVGEGT.

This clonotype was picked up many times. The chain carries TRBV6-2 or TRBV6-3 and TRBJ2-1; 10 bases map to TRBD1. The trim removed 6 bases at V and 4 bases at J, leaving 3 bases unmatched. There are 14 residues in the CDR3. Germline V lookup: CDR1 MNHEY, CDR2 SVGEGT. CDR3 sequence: CASRTGQGYNEQFF. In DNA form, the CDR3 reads TGTGCCAGCAGGACGGGACAGGGGTACAATGAGCAGTTCTTC.

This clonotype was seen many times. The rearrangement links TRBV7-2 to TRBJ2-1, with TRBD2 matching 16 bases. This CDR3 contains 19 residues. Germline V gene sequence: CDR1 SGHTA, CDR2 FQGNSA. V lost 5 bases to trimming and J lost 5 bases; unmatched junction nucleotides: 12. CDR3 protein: CASSPPPGLAGGMHNEQFF. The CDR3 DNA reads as TGTGCCAGCAGCCCCCCCCCGGGACTAGCGGGAGGGATGCACAATGAGCAGTTCTTC.

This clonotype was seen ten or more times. The CDR3 bases are TGCGCCAGCAGCCAATTAGCGGGAAATACCTACGAGCAGTACTTC. This gives the protein CASSQLAGNTYEQYF. This rearrangement joins TRBV5-1 to TRBJ2-7; 8 bases match TRBD2. V trimming: 4 bases; J trimming: 2 bases; junction bases outside the gene matches: 8. This CDR3 comprises 15 residues. CDR1 and CDR2 from the germline V gene are SGHRS and YFSETQ.

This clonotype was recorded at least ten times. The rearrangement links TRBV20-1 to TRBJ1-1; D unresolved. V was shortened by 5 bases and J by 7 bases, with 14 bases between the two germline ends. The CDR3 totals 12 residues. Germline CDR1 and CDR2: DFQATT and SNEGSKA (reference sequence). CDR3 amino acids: CSAGAVLHEAFF. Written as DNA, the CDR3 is TGCAGTGCTGGCGCCGTTTTACATGAAGCTTTCTTT.

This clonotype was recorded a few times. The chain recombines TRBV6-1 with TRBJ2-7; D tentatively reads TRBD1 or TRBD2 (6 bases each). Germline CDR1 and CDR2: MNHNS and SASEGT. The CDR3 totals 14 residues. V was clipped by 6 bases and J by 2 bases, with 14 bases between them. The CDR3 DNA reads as TGTGCCAGCAGCCTCGAGGGGGGTACCTACGAGCAGTACTTC. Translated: CASSLEGGTYEQYF.

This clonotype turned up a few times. The CDR3 region is CSARGSPGLARSGGYNEQFF. The CDR3 coding sequence is TGCAGTGCTAGAGGATCTCCGGGACTAGCGAGGTCTGGGGGGTACAATGAGCAGTTCTTC. The chain couples TRBV20-1 to TRBJ2-1, with TRBD2 identical over 10 bases. Trimming took 1 base from V and 4 from J; bases not matched to a gene: 19. CDR1 and CDR2 from the germline V gene are DFQATT and SNEGSKA (reference sequence). The CDR3 runs 20 residues.

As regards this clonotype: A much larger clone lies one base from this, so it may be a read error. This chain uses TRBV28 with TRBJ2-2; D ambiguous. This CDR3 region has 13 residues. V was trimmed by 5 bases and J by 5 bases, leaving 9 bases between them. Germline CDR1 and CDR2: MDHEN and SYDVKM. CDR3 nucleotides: TGTGCCAGCAGTGATTTATGGACCGGGGAGCTGTTTTTT. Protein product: CASSDLWTGELFF.

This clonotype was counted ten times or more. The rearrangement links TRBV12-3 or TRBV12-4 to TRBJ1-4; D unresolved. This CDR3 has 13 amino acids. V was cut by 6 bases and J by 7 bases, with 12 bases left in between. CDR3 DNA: TGTGCCAGCAGCGCCGCTGGAGGTGAAAAACTGTTTTTT. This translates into CASSAAGGEKLFF.

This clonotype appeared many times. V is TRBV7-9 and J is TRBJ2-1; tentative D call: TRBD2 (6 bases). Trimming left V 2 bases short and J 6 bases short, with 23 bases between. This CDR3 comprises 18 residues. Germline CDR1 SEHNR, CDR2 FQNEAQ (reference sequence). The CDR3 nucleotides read TGTGCCAGCAGCTTACCTTCTGCGGGACGGGGGTTCCCCAATGAGCAGTTCTTC. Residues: CASSLPSAGRGFPNEQFF.

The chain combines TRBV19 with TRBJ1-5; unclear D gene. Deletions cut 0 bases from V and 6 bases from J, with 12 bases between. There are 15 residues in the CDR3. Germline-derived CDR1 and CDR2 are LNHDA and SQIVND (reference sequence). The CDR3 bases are TGTGCCAGTAGTATAGAAGGGAGAGGAGGTCAGCCCCAGCATTTT. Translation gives CASSIEGRGGQPQHF.

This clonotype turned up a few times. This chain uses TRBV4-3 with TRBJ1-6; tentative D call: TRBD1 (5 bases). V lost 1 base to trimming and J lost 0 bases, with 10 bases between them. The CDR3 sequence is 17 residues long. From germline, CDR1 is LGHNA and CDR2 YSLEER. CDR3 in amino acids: CASSQGGWGSYNSPLHF. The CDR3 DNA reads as TGCGCCAGCAGCCAAGGGGGGTGGGGCTCCTATAATTCACCCCTCCACTTT.

CDR3 sequence: CSAWGLNQPQHF. Here the CDR3 DNA reads TGCAGTGCTTGGGGCCTCAATCAGCCCCAGCATTTT. The chain couples TRBV20-1 to TRBJ1-5; D perhaps matches TRBD1 (5 bases). CDR1 DFQATT and CDR2 SNEGSKA come from the germline V gene (reference sequence). The CDR3 extends over 12 amino acids. Trimming left V 5 bases short and J 3 bases short, with 8 bases between.

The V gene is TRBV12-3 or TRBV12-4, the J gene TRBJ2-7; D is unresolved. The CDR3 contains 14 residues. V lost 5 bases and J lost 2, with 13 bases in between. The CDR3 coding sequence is TGTGCCAGCAGTACCTGGGCGGAGACCTACGAGCAGTACTTC. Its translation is CASSTWAETYEQYF.

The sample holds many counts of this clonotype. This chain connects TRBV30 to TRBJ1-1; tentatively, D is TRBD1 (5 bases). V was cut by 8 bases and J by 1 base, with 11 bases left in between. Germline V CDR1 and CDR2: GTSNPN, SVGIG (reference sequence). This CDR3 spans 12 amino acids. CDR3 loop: CARGGGNTEAFF. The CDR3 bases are TGTGCCCGGGGTGGGGGGAACACTGAAGCTTTCTTT.

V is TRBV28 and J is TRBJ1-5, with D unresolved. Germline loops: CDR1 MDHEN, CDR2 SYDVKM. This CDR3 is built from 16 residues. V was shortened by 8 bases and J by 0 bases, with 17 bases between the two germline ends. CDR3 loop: CASGDSGDYSNQPQHF. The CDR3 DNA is TGTGCCAGCGGGGATTCAGGCGATTATAGCAATCAGCCCCAGCATTTT.

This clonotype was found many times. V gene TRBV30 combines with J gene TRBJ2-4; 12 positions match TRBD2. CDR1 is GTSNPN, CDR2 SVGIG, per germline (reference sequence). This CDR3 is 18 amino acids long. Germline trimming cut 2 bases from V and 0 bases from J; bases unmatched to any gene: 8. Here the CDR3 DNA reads TGTGCCTGGAGTCTGCGACTAGCGGGAGCGTTAGCCAAAAACATTCAGTACTTC. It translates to CAWSLRLAGALAKNIQYF.

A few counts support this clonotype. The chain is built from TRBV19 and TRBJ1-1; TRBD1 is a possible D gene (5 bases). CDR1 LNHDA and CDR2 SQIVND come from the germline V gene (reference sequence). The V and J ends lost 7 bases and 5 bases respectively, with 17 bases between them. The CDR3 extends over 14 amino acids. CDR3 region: CASTQTGGGTEAFF. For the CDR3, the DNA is TGTGCCAGTACCCAGACGGGGGGGGGGACTGAAGCTTTCTTT.

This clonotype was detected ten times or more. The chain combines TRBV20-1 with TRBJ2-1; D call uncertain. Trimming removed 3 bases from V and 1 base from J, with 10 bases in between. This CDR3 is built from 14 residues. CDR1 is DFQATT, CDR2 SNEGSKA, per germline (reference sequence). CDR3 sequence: CSASLFVSYNEQFF. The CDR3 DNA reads TGCAGTGCTAGCCTGTTCGTGTCCTACAATGAGCAGTTCTTC.

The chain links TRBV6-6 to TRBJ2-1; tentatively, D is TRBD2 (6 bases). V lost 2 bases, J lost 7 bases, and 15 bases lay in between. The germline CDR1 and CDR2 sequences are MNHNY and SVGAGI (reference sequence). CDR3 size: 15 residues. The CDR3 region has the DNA TGTGCCAGCAGTTACCGCCCGGGAGCTAAAAATGAGCAGTTCTTC. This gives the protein CASSYRPGAKNEQFF.

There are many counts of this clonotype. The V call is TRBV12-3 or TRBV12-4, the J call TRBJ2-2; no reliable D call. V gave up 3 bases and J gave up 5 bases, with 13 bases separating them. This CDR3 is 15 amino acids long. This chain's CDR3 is CASSFTGLGTGELFF. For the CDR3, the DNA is TGTGCCAGCAGTTTTACTGGTTTGGGTACCGGGGAGCTGTTTTTT.

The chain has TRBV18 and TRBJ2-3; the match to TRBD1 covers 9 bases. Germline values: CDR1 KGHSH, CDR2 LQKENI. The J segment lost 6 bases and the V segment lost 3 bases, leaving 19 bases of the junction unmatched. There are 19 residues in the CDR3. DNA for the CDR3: TGTGCCAGCTCACCGGGGGTCGGATACAGGGGGCAACTTTTCGATACGCAGTATTTT. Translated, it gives CASSPGVGYRGQLFDTQYF.

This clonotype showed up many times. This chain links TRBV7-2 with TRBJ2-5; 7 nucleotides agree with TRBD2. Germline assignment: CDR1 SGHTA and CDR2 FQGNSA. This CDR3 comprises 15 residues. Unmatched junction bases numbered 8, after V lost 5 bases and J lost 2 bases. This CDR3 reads CASSPRKLAQETQYF. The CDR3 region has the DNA TGTGCCAGCAGCCCGAGAAAACTAGCGCAAGAGACCCAGTACTTC.

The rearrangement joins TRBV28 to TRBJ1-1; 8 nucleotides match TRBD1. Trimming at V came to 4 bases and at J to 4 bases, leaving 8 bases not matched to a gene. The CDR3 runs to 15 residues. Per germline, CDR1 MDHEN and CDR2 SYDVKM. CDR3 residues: CASSSNHQGATEAFF. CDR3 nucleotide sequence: TGTGCCAGCAGTTCGAATCACCAGGGGGCCACTGAAGCTTTCTTT.